This T cell receptor beta chain emerged from a study of beta chain features in type 1 diabetes. For the study at large: Age, gender and cell yields were similar between patients and healthy donors.

Reverse transcription of all isolated RNA meant that expressed TCRB transcripts were sequenced. The repertoire was sequenced with immunoSEQ multiplex PCR; TCRdb's copy has only in-frame clones and lacks some. Of under 400,000 clones in the sample, about 14% are singletons; the top ten hold under 8.5%. With 0 bases removed from V and 8 bases from J, the gap between germline ends came to 11 bases. The CDR3 consists of 14 residues. The germline V gene has CDR1 SGHAT and CDR2 FQNNGV. Sequencing used central memory CD4+ T cells from blood. V usage is TRBV11-2 and J usage is TRBJ2-1; D is ambiguous. This receptor was obtained from a young man in good health. CDR3 nucleotides: TGTGCCAGCAGCTTAGATCGGGTTTCCTATGAGCAGTTCTTC. Residues: CASSLDRVSYEQFF.